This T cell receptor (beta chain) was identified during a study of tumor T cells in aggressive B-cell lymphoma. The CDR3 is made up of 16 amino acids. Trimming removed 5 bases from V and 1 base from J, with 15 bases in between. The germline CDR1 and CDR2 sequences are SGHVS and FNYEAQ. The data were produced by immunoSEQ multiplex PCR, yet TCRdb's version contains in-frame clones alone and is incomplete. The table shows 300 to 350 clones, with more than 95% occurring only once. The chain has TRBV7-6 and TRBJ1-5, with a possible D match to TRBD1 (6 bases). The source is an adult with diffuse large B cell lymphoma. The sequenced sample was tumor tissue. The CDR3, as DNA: TGTGCCAGCAGCCCTTGGGGGGGGCCGAGCAATCAGCCCCAGCATTTT. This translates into CASSPWGGPSNQPQHF. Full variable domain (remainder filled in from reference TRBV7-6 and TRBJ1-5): GAGVSQSPRYKVTKRGQDVALRCDPISGHVSLYWYRQALGQGPEFLTYFNYEAQQDKSGLPNDRFSAERPEGSISTLTIQRTEQRDSAMYRCASSPWGGPSNQPQHFGDGTRLSIL.